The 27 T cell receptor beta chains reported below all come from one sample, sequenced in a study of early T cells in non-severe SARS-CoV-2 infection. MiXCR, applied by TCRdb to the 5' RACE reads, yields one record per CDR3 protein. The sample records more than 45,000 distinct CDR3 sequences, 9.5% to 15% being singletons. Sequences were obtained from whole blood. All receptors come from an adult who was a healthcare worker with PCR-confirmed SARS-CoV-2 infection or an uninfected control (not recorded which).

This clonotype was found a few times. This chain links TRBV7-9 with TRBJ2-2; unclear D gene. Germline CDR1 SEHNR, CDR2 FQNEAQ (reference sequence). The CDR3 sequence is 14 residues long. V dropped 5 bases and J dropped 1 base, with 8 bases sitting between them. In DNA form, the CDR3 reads TGTGCCAGCAGCCCCAGCGAGAACACCGGGGAGCTGTTTTTT. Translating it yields CASSPSENTGELFF.

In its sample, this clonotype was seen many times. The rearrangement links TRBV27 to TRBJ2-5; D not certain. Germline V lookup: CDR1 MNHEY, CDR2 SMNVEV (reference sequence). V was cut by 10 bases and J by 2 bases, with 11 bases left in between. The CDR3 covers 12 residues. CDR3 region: CAILPTQETQYF. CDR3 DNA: TGTGCCATCCTACCAACTCAAGAGACCCAGTACTTC.

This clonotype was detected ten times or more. This chain's CDR3 is CASSHPGTTPYEQYF. CDR3 coding DNA: TGTGCCAGCAGCCACCCCGGGACGACCCCCTACGAGCAGTACTTC. The genes are TRBV3-1 and TRBJ2-7; D tentatively fits TRBD1 or TRBD2 (5 bases each). The CDR3 loop spans 15 amino acids. V was shortened by 3 bases and J by 2 bases, with 14 bases between the two germline ends. Germline assignment: CDR1 LGHDT and CDR2 YNNKEL (reference sequence).

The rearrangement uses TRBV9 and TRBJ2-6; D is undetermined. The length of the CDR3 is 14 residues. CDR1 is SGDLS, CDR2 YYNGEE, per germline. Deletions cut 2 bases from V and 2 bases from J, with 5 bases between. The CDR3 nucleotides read TGTGCCAGCAGCGTCCTGACTGGGGCCAACGTCCTGACTTTC. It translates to CASSVLTGANVLTF.

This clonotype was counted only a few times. DNA of the CDR3: TGTGCCAGCTCACAGGGGACAGACGGCACAGATACGCAGTATTTT. Translated: CASSQGTDGTDTQYF. V gene TRBV18 combines with J gene TRBJ2-3; 7 bases map to TRBD1. The CDR3 loop spans 15 amino acids. J gave up 1 base and V 4 bases, and 5 bases lay outside the gene matches. CDR1 and CDR2 (germline): KGHSH, LQKENI.

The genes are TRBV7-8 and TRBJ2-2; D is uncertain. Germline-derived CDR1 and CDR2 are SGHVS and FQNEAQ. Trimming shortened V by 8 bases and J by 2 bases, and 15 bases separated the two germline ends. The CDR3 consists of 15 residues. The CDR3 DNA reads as TGTGCCAGCTCTTCTCTACGGGCCAACACCGGGGAGCTGTTTTTT. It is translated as CASSSLRANTGELFF. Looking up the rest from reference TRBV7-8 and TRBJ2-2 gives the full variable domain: GAGVSQSPRYKVAKRGQDVALRCDPISGHVSLFWYQQALGQGPEFLTYFQNEAQLDKSGLPSDRFFAERPEGSVSTLKIQRTQQEDSAVYLCASSSLRANTGELFFGEGSRLTVL.

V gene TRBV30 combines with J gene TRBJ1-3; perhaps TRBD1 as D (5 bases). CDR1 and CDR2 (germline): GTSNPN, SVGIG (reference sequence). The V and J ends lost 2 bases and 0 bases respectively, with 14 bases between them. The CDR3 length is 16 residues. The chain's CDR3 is CAWSPPGRYSGNTIYF. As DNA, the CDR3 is TGTGCCTGGAGTCCCCCGGGACGGTACTCTGGAAACACCATATATTTT.

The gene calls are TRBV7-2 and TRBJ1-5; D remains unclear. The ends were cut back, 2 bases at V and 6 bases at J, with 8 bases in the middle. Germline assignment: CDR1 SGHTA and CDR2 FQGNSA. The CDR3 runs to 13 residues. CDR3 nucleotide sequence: TGTGCCAGCAGCTTAAGGAGGCGTCAGCCCCAGCATTTT. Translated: CASSLRRRQPQHF.

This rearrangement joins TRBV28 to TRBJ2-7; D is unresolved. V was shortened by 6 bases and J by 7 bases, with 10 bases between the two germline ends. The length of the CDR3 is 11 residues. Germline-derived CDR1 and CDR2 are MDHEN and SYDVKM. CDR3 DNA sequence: TGTGCCAGCAGGGCCTTTCGAGAGCAGTACTTC. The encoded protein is CASRAFREQYF. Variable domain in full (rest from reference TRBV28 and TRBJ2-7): DVKVTQSSRYLVKRTGEKVFLECVQDMDHENMFWYRQDPGLGLRLIYFSYDVKMKEKGDIPEGYSVSREKKERFSLILESASTNQTSMYLCASRAFREQYFGPGTRLTVT.

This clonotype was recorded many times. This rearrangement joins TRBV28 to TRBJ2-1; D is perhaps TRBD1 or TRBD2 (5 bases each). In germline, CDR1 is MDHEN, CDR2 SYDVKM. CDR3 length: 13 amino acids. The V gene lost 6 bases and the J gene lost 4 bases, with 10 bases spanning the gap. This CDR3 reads CASSSGAYNEQFF. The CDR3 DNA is TGTGCCAGCAGCTCCGGGGCTTACAATGAGCAGTTCTTC.

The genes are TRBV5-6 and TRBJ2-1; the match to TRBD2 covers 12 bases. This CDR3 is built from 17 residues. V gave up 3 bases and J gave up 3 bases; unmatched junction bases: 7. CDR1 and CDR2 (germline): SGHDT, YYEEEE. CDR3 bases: TGTGCCAGCAGCTACGTGACTAGCGGGAGAATCTACAATGAGCAGTTCTTC. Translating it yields CASSYVTSGRIYNEQFF. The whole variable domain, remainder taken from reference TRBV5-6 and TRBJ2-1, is DAGVTQSPTHLIKTRGQQVTLRCSPKSGHDTVSWYQQALGQGPQFIFQYYEEEERQRGNFPDRFSGHQFPNYSSELNVNALLLGDSALYLCASSYVTSGRIYNEQFFGPGTRLTVL.

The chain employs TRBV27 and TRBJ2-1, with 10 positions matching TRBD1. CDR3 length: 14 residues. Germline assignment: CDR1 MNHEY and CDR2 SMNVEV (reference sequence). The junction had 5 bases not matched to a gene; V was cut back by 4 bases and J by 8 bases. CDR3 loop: CASSSGTGADEQFF. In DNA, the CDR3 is TGTGCCAGCAGTTCCGGGACAGGGGCAGATGAGCAGTTCTTC.

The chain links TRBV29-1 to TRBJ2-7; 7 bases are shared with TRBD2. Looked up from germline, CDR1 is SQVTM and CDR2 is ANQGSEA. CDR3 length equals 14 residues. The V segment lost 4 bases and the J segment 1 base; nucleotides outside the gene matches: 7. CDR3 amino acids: CSVGGRGPSYEQYF. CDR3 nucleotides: TGCAGCGTTGGGGGGAGGGGCCCTTCCTACGAGCAGTACTTC.

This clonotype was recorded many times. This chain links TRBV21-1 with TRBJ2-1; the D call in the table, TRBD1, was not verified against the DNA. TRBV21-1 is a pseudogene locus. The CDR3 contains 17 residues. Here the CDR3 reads CASSKAPGFRRAGEQFF. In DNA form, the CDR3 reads TGTGCCAGCAGCAAAGCGCCGGGGTTCCGTCGAGCCGGGGAGCAGTTCTTC.

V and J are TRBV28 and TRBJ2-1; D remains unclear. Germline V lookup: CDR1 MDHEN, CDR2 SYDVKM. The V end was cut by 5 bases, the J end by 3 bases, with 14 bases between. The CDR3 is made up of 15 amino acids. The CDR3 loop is CASSPPGRGYNEQFF. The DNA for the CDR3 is TGTGCCAGCAGTCCCCCAGGTCGCGGCTACAATGAGCAGTTCTTC.

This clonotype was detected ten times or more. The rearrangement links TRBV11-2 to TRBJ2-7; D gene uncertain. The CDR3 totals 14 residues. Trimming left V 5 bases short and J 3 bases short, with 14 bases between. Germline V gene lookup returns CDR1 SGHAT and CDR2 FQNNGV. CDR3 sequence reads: CASSPRTEGYEQYF. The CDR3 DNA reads TGTGCCAGCAGCCCCCGGACGGAAGGCTACGAGCAGTACTTC.

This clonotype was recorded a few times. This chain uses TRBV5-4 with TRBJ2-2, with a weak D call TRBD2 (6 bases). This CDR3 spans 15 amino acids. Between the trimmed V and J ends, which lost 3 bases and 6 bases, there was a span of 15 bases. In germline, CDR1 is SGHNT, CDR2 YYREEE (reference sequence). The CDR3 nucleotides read TGTGCCAGCAGCTGGGGAGGAGTGGGCGCCGGGGAGCTGTTTTTT. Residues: CASSWGGVGAGELFF.

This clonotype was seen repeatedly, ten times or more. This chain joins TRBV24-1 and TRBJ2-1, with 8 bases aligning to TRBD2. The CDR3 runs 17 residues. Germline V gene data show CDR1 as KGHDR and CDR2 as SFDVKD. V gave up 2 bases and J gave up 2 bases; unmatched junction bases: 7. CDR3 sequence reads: CATSDSSGTRAYNEQFF. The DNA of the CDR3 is TGTGCCACCAGTGATTCCTCCGGGACTAGAGCCTACAATGAGCAGTTCTTC.

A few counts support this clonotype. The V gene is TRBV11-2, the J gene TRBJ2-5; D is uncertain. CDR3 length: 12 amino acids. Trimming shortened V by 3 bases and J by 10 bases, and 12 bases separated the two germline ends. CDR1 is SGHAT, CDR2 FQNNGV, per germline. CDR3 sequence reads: CASSFSSQVQYF. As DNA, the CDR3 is TGTGCCAGCAGCTTTAGCAGCCAGGTCCAGTACTTC.

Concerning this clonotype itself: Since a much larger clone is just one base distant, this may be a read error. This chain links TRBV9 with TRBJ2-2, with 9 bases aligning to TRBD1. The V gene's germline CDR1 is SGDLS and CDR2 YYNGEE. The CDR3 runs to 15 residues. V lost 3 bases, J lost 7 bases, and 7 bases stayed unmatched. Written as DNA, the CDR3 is TGTGCCAGCAGCGCCGGGACAGGGTCCATCGGGGAGCTGTTTTTT. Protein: CASSAGTGSIGELFF. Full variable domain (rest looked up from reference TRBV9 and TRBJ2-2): DSGVTQTPKHLITATGQRVTLRCSPRSGDLSVYWYQQSLDQGLQFLIQYYNGEERAKGNILERFSAQQFPDLHSELNLSSLELGDSALYFCASSAGTGSIGELFFGEGSRLTVL.

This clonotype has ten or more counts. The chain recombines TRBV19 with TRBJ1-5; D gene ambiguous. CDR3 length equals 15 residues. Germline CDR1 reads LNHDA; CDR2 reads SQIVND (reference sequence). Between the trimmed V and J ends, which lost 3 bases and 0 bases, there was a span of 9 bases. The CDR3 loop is CASSIQAYSNQPQHF. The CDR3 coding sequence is TGTGCCAGTAGTATCCAGGCTTATAGCAATCAGCCCCAGCATTTT.

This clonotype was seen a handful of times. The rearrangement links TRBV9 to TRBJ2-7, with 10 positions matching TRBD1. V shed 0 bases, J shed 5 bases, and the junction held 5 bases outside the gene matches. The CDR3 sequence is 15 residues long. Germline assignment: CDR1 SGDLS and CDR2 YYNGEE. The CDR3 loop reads CASSVEGQGRDEQYF. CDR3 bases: TGTGCCAGCAGCGTAGAGGGACAGGGGAGAGACGAGCAGTACTTC.

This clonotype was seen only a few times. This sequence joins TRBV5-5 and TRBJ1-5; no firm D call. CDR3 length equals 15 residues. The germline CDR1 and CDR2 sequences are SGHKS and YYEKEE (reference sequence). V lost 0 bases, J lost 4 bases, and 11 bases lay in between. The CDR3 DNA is TGTGCCAGCAGCTTGGTGTTCGGGGAGAATCAGCCCCAGCATTTT. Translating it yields CASSLVFGENQPQHF.

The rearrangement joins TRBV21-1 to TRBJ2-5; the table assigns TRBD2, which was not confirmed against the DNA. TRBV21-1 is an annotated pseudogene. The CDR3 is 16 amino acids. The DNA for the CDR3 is TGTGCCAGCAGCAAAGTGTTCGGGAGCGGGAAAGAGACCCAGTACTTC. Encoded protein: CASSKVFGSGKETQYF.

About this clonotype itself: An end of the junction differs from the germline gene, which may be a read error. The CDR3 bases are TGTGCCAGCAGTGACTCAGGGACAAACCTTTTCAATGAGCAGATCTTC. Translation: CASSDSGTNLFNEQIF. The J gene is TRBJ2-1, the V gene TRBV6-4; perhaps TRBD1 as D (6 bases). This CDR3 has 16 amino acids. The germline gives CDR1 MRHNA, CDR2 SNTAGT.

This chain's CDR3 is CASKQGPFVGTEAFF. CDR3 DNA sequence: TGTGCCAGCAAGCAGGGACCTTTTGTCGGCACTGAAGCTTTCTTT. This chain uses TRBV6-4 with TRBJ1-1; maybe TRBD1 (5 bases). Germline assignment: CDR1 MRHNA and CDR2 SNTAGT. The CDR3 has 15 amino acids. Deletions cut 7 bases from V and 4 bases from J, with 19 bases between.

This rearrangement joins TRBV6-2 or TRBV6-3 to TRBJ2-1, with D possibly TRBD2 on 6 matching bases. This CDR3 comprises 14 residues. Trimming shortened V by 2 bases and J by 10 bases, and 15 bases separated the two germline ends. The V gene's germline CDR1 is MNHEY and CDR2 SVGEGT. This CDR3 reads CASSYPGSPREQFF. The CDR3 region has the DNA TGTGCCAGCAGTTACCCCGGGAGCCCTAGAGAGCAGTTCTTC.